These 8 T cell receptor beta chains came from one sample sequenced in a study of Tregs in tolerant kidney transplant recipients. The method was immunoSEQ multiplex PCR; TCRdb's version includes in-frame clones alone and lacks a portion of them. Of 84,000 or so clones in the sample, roughly 93% were seen once. Mixed chimerism was transient after nonmyeloablative marrow transplants from related graft donors. The specimen comprised CD4+ T cells from blood (PBMCs), sampled 12 months after the transplant. These receptor sequences come from a human patient who received a combined kidney and bone marrow transplant. These T cells may partly come from the graft donor.

CDR3 sequence reads: CASRQLSPGKMNTEAFF. CDR3 in DNA: TGTGCCAGCAGACAACTATCCCCGGGTAAGATGAACACTGAAGCTTTCTTT. The J gene is TRBJ1-1, the V gene TRBV7-9; D remains ambiguous. Germline values: CDR1 SEHNR, CDR2 FQNEAQ (reference sequence). CDR3 length: 17 amino acids. V gave up 6 bases and J gave up 0 bases, with 20 bases separating them.

This chain connects TRBV19 to TRBJ2-1, with 9 bases aligning to TRBD2. Germline-derived CDR1 and CDR2 are LNHDA and SQIVND (reference sequence). Trimming at V came to 7 bases and at J to 8 bases, leaving 9 bases not matched to a gene. This CDR3 is 14 amino acids long. This CDR3 reads CASKSFSGSDEQFF. The DNA of the CDR3 is TGTGCCAGTAAGAGTTTTAGCGGGAGCGATGAGCAGTTCTTC. The full variable domain, in which reference TRBV19 and TRBJ2-1 provide the parts outside the CDR3, is DGGITQSPKYLFRKEGQNVTLSCEQNLNHDAMYWYRQDPGQGLRLIYYSQIVNDFQKGDIAEGYSVSREKKESFPLTVTSAQKNPTAFYLCASKSFSGSDEQFFGPGTRLTVL.

This chain connects TRBV19 to TRBJ2-3; TRBD2 matches 7 bases. V was pared by 7 bases and J by 2 bases, with 3 bases of the junction left unmatched. Germline V gene lookup returns CDR1 LNHDA and CDR2 SQIVND (reference sequence). The CDR3 extends over 13 amino acids. The CDR3 sequence: CASNGGFTDTQYF. The CDR3 DNA reads TGTGCCAGTAACGGGGGGTTCACAGATACGCAGTATTTT.

The chain has TRBV19 and TRBJ1-4; D is unresolved. The V gene's germline CDR1 is LNHDA and CDR2 SQIVND (reference sequence). Trimming stripped 6 bases from V and 0 bases from J, with 8 bases between. The CDR3 has 14 amino acids. The DNA of the CDR3 is TGTGCCAGTAGACAATTTGCAACTAATGAAAAACTGTTTTTT. The encoded protein is CASRQFATNEKLFF.

This clone turned up a few times. The J gene is TRBJ1-2, the V gene TRBV7-2, with 10 positions matching TRBD1. The CDR3 length is 15 residues. The V segment lost 4 bases and the J segment 8 bases; nucleotides outside the gene matches: 10. Per germline, CDR1 SGHTA and CDR2 FQGNSA. CDR3 nucleotides: TGTGCCAGCAGCTCTATGGGACAGGGGATAGGGGGCTACACCTTC. Translation: CASSSMGQGIGGYTF.

This chain uses TRBV19 with TRBJ2-7; TRBD2 matches 11 bases. Trimming at V came to 1 base and at J to 9 bases, leaving 2 bases not matched to a gene. The length of the CDR3 is 13 residues. Germline values: CDR1 LNHDA, CDR2 SQIVND (reference sequence). For the CDR3, the DNA is TGTGCCAGTAGTATAGGACTAGCGGGAACGCAGTACTTC. Its protein product is CASSIGLAGTQYF.

The CDR3, as DNA: TGTGCCAGCAGTCATAACCCCTCTAGAGACCAGTACTTC. Translating gives CASSHNPSRDQYF. The chain has TRBV11-3 and TRBJ2-7; D remains ambiguous. This CDR3 region has 13 residues. The V gene's germline CDR1 is SGHNT and CDR2 YENEEA. Trimming cost V 6 bases and J 10 bases, with 19 bases left between them.

The V gene is TRBV5-6, the J gene TRBJ2-5; D is perhaps TRBD2 (6 bases). Looked up from germline, CDR1 is SGHDT and CDR2 is YYEEEE. The CDR3 covers 15 residues. Trimming took 0 bases from V and 1 from J, leaving 10 bases between them. The DNA for the CDR3 is TGTGCCAGCAGCTTGGCCGGCGGGGCCCAAGAGACCCAGTACTTC. Residues: CASSLAGGAQETQYF.